The source of this TCR beta chain is a study of response to subunit inactivated influenza vaccine. Study-wide results and limits: Few additional T cells are recruited per seasonal influenza vaccination, authors suggested.

As regards this clonotype: The antigen is unknown.

TCRdb independently ran MiXCR on the RT-PCR reads; one entry per CDR3 protein. The table has some 500,000 distinct CDR3 sequences, more than 15% seen once. The CDR3 is made up of 15 amino acids. With 5 bases removed from V and 0 bases from J, the gap between germline ends came to 14 bases. Per germline, CDR1 SGHTA and CDR2 FQGNSA. Material: CD4+ T cells sorted from PBMCs, obtained roughly 24 months after vaccination. This chain joins TRBV7-2 and TRBJ2-7; weak D call: TRBD1 (5 bases). This TCR came from a man in his fifties or sixties who received an inactivated influenza vaccine. Written as DNA, the CDR3 is TGTGCCAGCAGCGGAGCAAGGGGTTTCTCCTACGAGCAGTACTTC. It yields the protein CASSGARGFSYEQYF.